One and the same sample provided the 29 T cell receptor beta chains below, sequenced in a study of T cells after posttransplantation cyclophosphamide. Sequencing used immunoSEQ multiplex PCR; TCRdb keeps in-frame clones, though not all of them. The data show about 7,900 clones, with none appearing a single time. Busulfan-fludarabine conditioning, marrow transplant, and cyclophosphamide on days +3 and +4 were administered. Sequencing used PBMCs, obtained after an allogeneic stem cell transplant with post-transplant cyclophosphamide. The receptors originated from a male patient aged 25-45 years who received an allogeneic stem cell transplant from an unrelated donor, was CMV-positive, and had acute and chronic GVHD. Some of the T cells may derive from the graft donor.

This clone ranks as medium-sized. This chain uses TRBV10-3 with TRBJ1-1; tentatively, D is TRBD1 (5 bases). V was cut by 6 bases and J by 0 bases, with 11 bases left in between. The CDR3 extends over 14 amino acids. Per germline, CDR1 ENHRY and CDR2 SYGVKD. The CDR3 protein is CAISAGIMNTEAFF. The CDR3 nucleotides are TGTGCCATCAGCGCAGGGATCATGAACACTGAAGCTTTCTTT.

At least ten counts were recorded for this clone. The rearrangement joins TRBV5-1 to TRBJ2-5; D is perhaps TRBD2 (7 bases). V was trimmed by 4 bases and J by 5 bases, leaving 21 bases between them. The CDR3 consists of 16 residues. CDR1 and CDR2 from the germline V gene are SGHRS and YFSETQ. CDR3: CASSAGARLGGETQYF. As DNA, the CDR3 is TGCGCCAGCAGCGCGGGGGCAAGGTTGGGGGGGGAGACCCAGTACTTC.

This clone was observed many times. V and J are TRBV18 and TRBJ2-1; the D gene is possibly TRBD1 (7 bases). The V end lost 11 bases, the J end lost 2 bases, and 22 bases lay between the germline ends. The CDR3 runs 16 residues. CDR1 is KGHSH and CDR2 is LQKENI in the germline V gene. CDR3 coding DNA: TGTGCCGCAGCCAAGGATCAGGGGGGCGCCTACAATGAGCAGTTCTTC. As protein: CAAAKDQGGAYNEQFF.

There are many counts of this clone. J is TRBJ2-5 and V is TRBV7-9, with 7 nucleotides matching TRBD2. This CDR3 region has 16 residues. The junction had 14 bases not matched to a gene; V was cut back by 5 bases and J by 5 bases. Germline V lookup: CDR1 SEHNR, CDR2 FQNEAQ (reference sequence). The CDR3, as DNA: TGTGCCAGCAGCCCCCTGACTAGCCAGATGAGGGAGACCCAGTACTTC. It is translated as CASSPLTSQMRETQYF.

Ten or more counts support this clone. The CDR3: CASSKQGADTEAFF. The CDR3 coding sequence is TGTGCCAGCAGCAAGCAGGGGGCCGACACTGAAGCTTTCTTT. The gene calls are TRBV7-6 and TRBJ1-1, with 8 bases fitting TRBD1. CDR1 and CDR2 (germline): SGHVS, FNYEAQ. V was clipped by 5 bases and J by 3 bases; unmatched bases: 5. CDR3 length: 14 residues.

This clone is medium-sized within its sample. This chain links TRBV19 with TRBJ1-1; D is ambiguous. The V gene lost 3 bases and the J gene lost 1 base, with 3 bases spanning the gap. The CDR3 has 12 amino acids. The germline V gene encodes CDR1 LNHDA and CDR2 SQIVND (reference sequence). The CDR3 loop reads CASSIQNTEAFF. In DNA, the CDR3 is TGTGCCAGTAGTATCCAGAACACTGAAGCTTTCTTT. The entire variable domain, with the rest obtained from reference TRBV19 and TRBJ1-1, is as follows: DGGITQSPKYLFRKEGQNVTLSCEQNLNHDAMYWYRQDPGQGLRLIYYSQIVNDFQKGDIAEGYSVSREKKESFPLTVTSAQKNPTAFYLCASSIQNTEAFFGQGTRLTVV.

This clone was counted many times. This chain joins TRBV19 and TRBJ1-2; no clear D. The V end was cut by 5 bases, the J end by 0 bases, with 19 bases between. There are 17 residues in the CDR3. Germline values: CDR1 LNHDA, CDR2 SQIVND (reference sequence). Written as DNA, the CDR3 is TGTGCCAGTAGTCGCAATTCTAACCGAAACCCTAACTATGGCTACACCTTC. As protein: CASSRNSNRNPNYGYTF.

This clone has more than one count but fewer than ten. The chain couples TRBV5-1 to TRBJ2-2, with TRBD1 identical over 8 bases. The junction had 10 bases not matched to a gene; V was cut back by 4 bases and J by 5 bases. This CDR3 has 16 amino acids. Germline V gene lookup returns CDR1 SGHRS and CDR2 YFSETQ. The chain's CDR3 is CASSGVQGALTGELFF. CDR3 nucleotides: TGCGCCAGCAGCGGGGTGCAGGGGGCGCTGACCGGGGAGCTGTTTTTT.

Ten or more counts support this clone. In DNA, the CDR3 is TGCGCCAGCAGTCGAGGGTGGCGAGACACTGAAGCTTTCTTT. It yields the protein CASSRGWRDTEAFF. This sequence joins TRBV4-3 and TRBJ1-1; D gene ambiguous. V was clipped by 6 bases and J by 3 bases, with 14 bases between them. CDR1 is LGHNA and CDR2 is YSLEER in the germline V gene. The CDR3 consists of 14 residues.

This clone is classed as medium-sized (0.01 to 0.1%). This chain links TRBV14 with TRBJ2-3, with a tentative D call TRBD2 (6 bases). CDR3 size: 15 residues. V was clipped by 4 bases and J by 0 bases, with 11 bases between them. The germline CDR1 and CDR2 sequences are SGHDN and FVKESK. In DNA, the CDR3 is TGTGCCAGCAGCCCAACTAGCTCGAGCACAGATACGCAGTATTTT. Protein: CASSPTSSSTDTQYF.

This clone appeared a few times. The junction shows a germline mismatch at one end, possibly a read error. V gene TRBV7-7 combines with J gene TRBJ2-5; D remains unclear. This CDR3 is built from 13 residues. Per germline, CDR1 SSHAT and CDR2 FNYEAQ (reference sequence). The CDR3 nucleotides are TGTGCTAGCAGCTTGGGCAACCAAGAGACCCAGTACTTC. This encodes CASSLGNQETQYF.

This clone was detected many times. The chain links TRBV5-1 to TRBJ2-7, with D hard to call. CDR3 length equals 14 residues. V lost 0 bases and J 5 bases, leaving 12 bases between the germline ends. Germline CDR1 SGHRS, CDR2 YFSETQ. CDR3 protein: CASSLGPGRDEQYF. Here the CDR3 DNA reads TGCGCCAGCAGCTTGGGGCCTGGTCGGGACGAGCAGTACTTC.

Ten or more counts support this clone. This chain links TRBV27 with TRBJ1-1; D perhaps matches TRBD1 (5 bases). Germline CDR1 is MNHEY and CDR2 is SMNVEV (reference sequence). V lost 7 bases, J lost 4 bases, and 16 bases lay in between. The CDR3 has 14 amino acids. CDR3 loop: CASTQRAGSTEAFF. The CDR3 coding sequence is TGTGCCAGCACCCAACGAGCAGGGAGCACTGAAGCTTTCTTT.

This clone came up many times. Written as DNA, the CDR3 is TGTGCCAGTGGACTTACTGGGGACAGAAGATGGAGTGGCTACACCTTC. Amino acid sequence: CASGLTGDRRWSGYTF. The gene calls are TRBV19 and TRBJ1-2, with 7 bases matching TRBD1. The germline CDR1 and CDR2 sequences are LNHDA and SQIVND (reference sequence). This CDR3 has 16 amino acids. Losses at the gene ends were 8 bases for V and 7 bases for J; bases not matched to a gene: 19.

This clone was counted at least ten times. The V gene is TRBV6-6, the J gene TRBJ2-2, with TRBD2 matching over 11 bases. The trim removed 7 bases at V and 4 bases at J, leaving 5 bases unmatched. Germline CDR1 and CDR2: MNHNY and SVGAGI (reference sequence). The CDR3 has 15 amino acids. Here the CDR3 reads CASTPLAGGTGELFF. CDR3 bases: TGTGCCAGCACGCCGCTAGCGGGGGGCACCGGGGAGCTGTTTTTT.

This clone has ten or more counts. The rearrangement uses TRBV27 and TRBJ2-7; D gene unclear. The CDR3 covers 13 residues. Deletions cut 3 bases from V and 2 bases from J, with 8 bases between. Looked up from germline, CDR1 is MNHEY and CDR2 is SMNVEV (reference sequence). In DNA form, the CDR3 reads TGTGCCAGCAGTTTGGTGCAGACCTACGAGCAGTACTTC. Translation: CASSLVQTYEQYF.

This clone was detected ten times or more. This chain connects TRBV7-2 to TRBJ1-2; D is perhaps TRBD1 (6 bases). Germline V gene sequence: CDR1 SGHTA, CDR2 FQGNSA. Trimming left V 5 bases short and J 8 bases short, with 24 bases between. The CDR3 length is 16 residues. The CDR3 region is CASSVVGGVETGGYTF. The CDR3 DNA reads as TGTGCCAGCAGCGTAGTCGGTGGTGTAGAAACAGGGGGCTACACCTTC.

At least ten counts were recorded for this clone. The chain employs TRBV5-1 and TRBJ2-7; 9 bases are shared with TRBD1. The V and J ends lost 2 bases and 3 bases, in that order; junction bases with no gene match: 3. From germline, CDR1 is SGHRS and CDR2 YFSETQ. This CDR3 contains 14 residues. The CDR3, as DNA: TGCGCCAGCAGCTTTACGACAGGGGGCTACGAGCAGTACTTC. Protein product: CASSFTTGGYEQYF.

At least ten counts were recorded for this clone. V gene TRBV25-1 combines with J gene TRBJ1-5; a possible D gene is TRBD1 (5 bases). The V end lost 5 bases, the J end lost 7 bases, and 9 bases lay between the germline ends. In germline, CDR1 is MGHDK, CDR2 SYGVNS. There are 12 residues in the CDR3. DNA for the CDR3: TGTGCCAGCAGTTGGGGACTCCAGCCCCAGCATTTT. Its translation is CASSWGLQPQHF.

This clone was seen ten or more times. V gene TRBV6-5 combines with J gene TRBJ2-3; TRBD2 aligns across 7 bases. Germline CDR1 and CDR2: MNHEY and SVGAGI. This CDR3 is 14 amino acids long. With V trimmed by 8 bases and J by 1 base, 6 bases remained unmatched. This chain's CDR3 is CASGREKGTDTQYF. CDR3 in DNA: TGTGCCAGCGGGCGGGAGAAAGGCACAGATACGCAGTATTTT.

This clone was counted ten times or more. The chain is built from TRBV12-3 or TRBV12-4 and TRBJ1-6; no reliable D call. This CDR3 spans 13 amino acids. V was cut by 8 bases and J by 4 bases, with 9 bases left in between. The DNA for the CDR3 is TGTGCCAGCCGAACAGAGTATAATTCACCCCTCCACTTT. The encoded protein is CASRTEYNSPLHF.

This clone occurred many times. V and J are TRBV27 and TRBJ2-7; TRBD2 aligns across 10 bases. Germline trimming cut 5 bases from V and 7 bases from J; bases unmatched to any gene: 8. Germline assignment: CDR1 MNHEY and CDR2 SMNVEV (reference sequence). CDR3 length: 14 amino acids. Written as DNA, the CDR3 is TGTGCCAGCAGTGTAGCGGGAGGCCCTATTGAGCAGTACTTC. Its protein product is CASSVAGGPIEQYF.

This clone was counted many times. V gene TRBV12-5 combines with J gene TRBJ2-3, with D hard to call. Germline CDR1 LGHNT, CDR2 FRNRAP. The ends were cut back, 8 bases at V and 4 bases at J, with 13 bases in the middle. CDR3 length: 13 amino acids. This CDR3 reads CASSLQRSDTQYF. DNA for the CDR3: TGTGCTAGTTCCCTTCAGCGCTCAGATACGCAGTATTTT.

This clone was counted ten times or more. As DNA, the CDR3 is TGTGCCAGCAGCGTTTATGGCGGGGGGGCCTCCGGGGAGCTGTTTTTT. It codes for CASSVYGGGASGELFF. The chain is built from TRBV9 and TRBJ2-2; TRBD2 agrees at 9 bases. The CDR3 has 16 residues. Germline V gives CDR1 SGDLS, CDR2 YYNGEE. J gave up 6 bases and V 2 bases, and 8 bases lay outside the gene matches.

DNA of the CDR3: TGTGCCAGCAGTATAGACAGTTCCTACGAGCAGTACTTC. Translation: CASSIDSSYEQYF. The chain links TRBV6-5 to TRBJ2-7, with D maybe TRBD1 (5 bases). This CDR3 spans 13 amino acids. In germline, CDR1 is MNHEY, CDR2 SVGAGI. V shed 5 bases and J shed 1 base, with 9 bases lying between them.

This clone has ten or more counts. This rearrangement joins TRBV15 to TRBJ2-7; 8 positions agree with TRBD2. The germline gives CDR1 LNHNV, CDR2 YYDKDF (reference sequence). The junction had 10 bases not matched to a gene; V was cut back by 0 bases and J by 6 bases. The CDR3 covers 16 residues. The DNA of the CDR3 is TGTGCCACCAGCAGAGATCGAAGGACTAGCTATGGCGAGCAGTACTTC. Amino acid sequence: CATSRDRRTSYGEQYF.

This clone was detected ten times or more. CDR3 coding DNA: TGTGCCAGCTCTAGGGCAGGGTCGTACATTGGAAACACCATATATTTT. Translated, it gives CASSRAGSYIGNTIYF. The V and J genes are TRBV9 and TRBJ1-3, with D maybe TRBD1 (5 bases). In germline, CDR1 is SGDLS, CDR2 YYNGEE. The V and J ends lost 7 bases and 3 bases respectively, with 20 bases between them. CDR3 size: 16 residues.

Many counts were recorded for this clone. The CDR3 spells CASSYYPFGGSEAFF. The CDR3 nucleotides are TGTGCCAGCAGTTACTATCCGTTCGGGGGTAGCGAAGCTTTCTTT. This sequence joins TRBV6-5 and TRBJ1-1; TRBD1 is a possible D gene (5 bases). Trimming took 1 base from V and 8 from J, leaving 17 bases between them. Per the germline V gene, CDR1 is MNHEY and CDR2 is SVGAGI. The CDR3 has 15 amino acids.

This clone was counted at least ten times. The V gene is TRBV5-1, the J gene TRBJ1-2, with D perhaps TRBD1 (5 bases). V was cut by 0 bases and J by 8 bases, with 14 bases left in between. CDR1 SGHRS and CDR2 YFSETQ come from the germline V gene. This CDR3 region has 14 residues. CDR3 in DNA: TGCGCCAGCAGCTTGGAAGGCAGGGCCGGGGGCTACACCTTC. Translation gives CASSLEGRAGGYTF.